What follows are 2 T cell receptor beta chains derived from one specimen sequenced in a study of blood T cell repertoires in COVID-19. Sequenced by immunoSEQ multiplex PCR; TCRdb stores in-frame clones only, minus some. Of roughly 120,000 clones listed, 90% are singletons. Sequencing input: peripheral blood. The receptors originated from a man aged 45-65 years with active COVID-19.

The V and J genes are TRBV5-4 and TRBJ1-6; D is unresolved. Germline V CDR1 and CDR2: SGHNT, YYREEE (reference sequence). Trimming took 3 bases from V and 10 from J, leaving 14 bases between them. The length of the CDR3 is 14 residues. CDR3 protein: CASSSPREGSPLHF. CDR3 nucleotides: TGTGCCAGCAGCTCACCGAGGGAGGGATCACCCCTCCACTTT.

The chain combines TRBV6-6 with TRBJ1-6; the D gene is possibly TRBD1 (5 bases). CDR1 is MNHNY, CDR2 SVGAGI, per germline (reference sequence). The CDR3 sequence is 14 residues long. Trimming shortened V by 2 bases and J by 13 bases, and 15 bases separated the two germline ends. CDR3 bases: TGTGCCAGCAGTTACCAGGGTCCCCCGGGTCCCCTCCACTTT. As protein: CASSYQGPPGPLHF.